This TCR beta chain is from a study of shared clonotypes between healthy human individuals. In the CD4+ fraction, cells were divided into CD45RA+ naive and CD45RA-negative memory subsets. Study processing details: ImmunoSEQ gave junction-only sequences without quality scores, so filtering differed. The table came from immunoSEQ multiplex PCR; TCRdb's copy has only in-frame clones and leaves some out. The D gene and trimming were derived from the DNA, and the V and J assignments and clone size from that table. The sample lists around 1,100,000 clones; roughly 80% were seen once. The study, taken as a whole, reports: Shared clonotypes: roughly 4.7% naive CD4, around 4% naive CD8, about 2.2% memory CD4, about 0.41% memory CD8.

This clone was seen more than once but under ten times. Its antigen remains unknown. The V and J ends lost 1 base and 4 bases respectively, with 12 bases between them. The CDR3 runs to 16 residues. Material: memory CD4+ T cells from PBMCs. Subset noted: CD45RA-negative fraction. The chain is built from TRBV5-3 and TRBJ2-6; tentatively, D is TRBD1 (5 bases). Being an ORF, TRBV5-3 has a function that is uncertain. This sequence was found in a man aged 18 to 30 in good health. Some clones in this sample may be carry-over from other donors' samples. The CDR3 reads CARSLKGVEGANVLTF. The DNA for the CDR3 is TGTGCCAGAAGCTTGAAAGGGGTGGAAGGGGCCAACGTCCTGACTTTC.